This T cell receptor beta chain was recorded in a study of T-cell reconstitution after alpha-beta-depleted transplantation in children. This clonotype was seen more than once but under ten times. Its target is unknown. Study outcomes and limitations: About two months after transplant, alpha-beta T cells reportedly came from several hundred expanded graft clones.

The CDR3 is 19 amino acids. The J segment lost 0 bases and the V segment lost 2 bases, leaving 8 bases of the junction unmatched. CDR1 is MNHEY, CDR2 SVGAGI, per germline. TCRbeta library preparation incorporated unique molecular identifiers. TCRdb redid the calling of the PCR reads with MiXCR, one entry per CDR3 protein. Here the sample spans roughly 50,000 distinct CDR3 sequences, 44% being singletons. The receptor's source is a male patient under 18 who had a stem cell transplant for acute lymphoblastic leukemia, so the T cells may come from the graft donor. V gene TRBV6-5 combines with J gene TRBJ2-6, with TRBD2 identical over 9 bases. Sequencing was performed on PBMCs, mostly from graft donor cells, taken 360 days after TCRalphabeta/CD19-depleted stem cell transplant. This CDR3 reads CASSYRALAGTSGANVLTF. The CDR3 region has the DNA TGTGCCAGCAGTTACAGAGCGCTAGCGGGGACCTCTGGGGCCAACGTCCTGACTTTC.